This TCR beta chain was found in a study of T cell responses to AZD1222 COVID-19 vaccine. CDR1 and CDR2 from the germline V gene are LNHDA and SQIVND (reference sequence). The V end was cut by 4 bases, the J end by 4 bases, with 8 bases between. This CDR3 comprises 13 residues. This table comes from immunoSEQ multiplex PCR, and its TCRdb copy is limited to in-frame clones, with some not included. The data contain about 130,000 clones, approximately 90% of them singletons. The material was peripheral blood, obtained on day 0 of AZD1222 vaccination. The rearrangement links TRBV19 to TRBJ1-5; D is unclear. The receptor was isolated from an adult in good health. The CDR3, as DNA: TGTGCCAGTAGTACGGGGTCAAATCAGCCCCAGCATTTT. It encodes CASSTGSNQPQHF.